This T cell receptor beta chain was identified in a study of shared clonotypes between healthy human individuals. As to this clone: Its matching antigen is unknown.

General study points: Genetic and exposure-history diversity was limited by the few donors. Clonotypes shared by all four sorted-subset donors had higher generation probabilities than non-shared clonotypes.

The deep-level immunoSEQ assay was used. The assay was immunoSEQ multiplex PCR, and TCRdb's table has in-frame clones only and misses some. The sample lists 850,000 to 1,100,000 clones, approximately 80% seen once, with 0.85% to 1% in the top ten. The V end lost 3 bases, the J end lost 0 bases, and 5 bases lay between the germline ends. CDR1 PRHDT and CDR2 FYEKMQ come from the germline V gene (reference sequence). The CDR3 runs to 14 residues. Those who donated were healthy HIV-negative adults, with no recent acute infections or vaccinations reported. The sequence derives from a man aged 18-30 years in good health. Some clones in this sample may be carry-over from other donors' samples. The sequencing sample was made of memory CD4+ T cells from PBMCs. Subset specified: CD45RA-negative fraction. The chain has TRBV13 and TRBJ1-4; TRBD1 is a possible D gene (5 bases). This chain's CDR3 is CASSFRATNEKLFF. The CDR3 nucleotides read TGTGCCAGCAGCTTCAGGGCAACTAATGAAAAACTGTTTTTT.